These 26 T cell receptor beta chains share one sample of origin, sequenced in a study of blood T cell repertoires in COVID-19. Sequencing used immunoSEQ multiplex PCR; TCRdb keeps in-frame clones, though not all of them. The profile shows some 250,000 clones, approximately 83% of them singletons. The sample consisted of PBMCs or T cells enriched from blood (not recorded which). The receptors originated from a woman between 40 and 55 years old with acute COVID-19.

The rearrangement uses TRBV19 and TRBJ2-1; 9 bases align to TRBD1. This CDR3 contains 12 residues. Per the germline V gene, CDR1 is LNHDA and CDR2 is SQIVND (reference sequence). V dropped 5 bases and J dropped 15; count of bases not matched to a gene: 8. The CDR3 loop is CASSFGGQGLFF. CDR3 sequence (DNA): TGTGCCAGTAGTTTCGGGGGACAGGGCTTGTTCTTC.

The chain employs TRBV19 and TRBJ2-1, with D unresolved. Trimming removed 2 bases from V and 3 bases from J, with 8 bases in between. Germline V gene sequence: CDR1 LNHDA, CDR2 SQIVND (reference sequence). The CDR3 is 14 residues long. CDR3 bases: TGTGCCAGTAGTATAAGCGTACGCTACAATGAGCAGTTCTTC. Its translation: CASSISVRYNEQFF. The full variable domain, completed using reference TRBV19 and TRBJ2-1, is DGGITQSPKYLFRKEGQNVTLSCEQNLNHDAMYWYRQDPGQGLRLIYYSQIVNDFQKGDIAEGYSVSREKKESFPLTVTSAQKNPTAFYLCASSISVRYNEQFFGPGTRLTVL.

The chain combines TRBV29-1 with TRBJ2-4; D is uncertain. The CDR3 contains 11 residues. Trimming shortened V by 1 base and J by 15 bases, and 13 bases separated the two germline ends. CDR1 and CDR2 (germline): SQVTM, ANQGSEA. Here the CDR3 reads CSVEVQSVPYF. The CDR3 DNA reads as TGCAGCGTTGAAGTGCAGTCCGTCCCGTACTTC.

A remark on this clone: The junction and the germline gene differ at one end; a read error may be behind it. V and J are TRBV6-5 and TRBJ2-7, with 7 bases lining up with TRBD1. The CDR3 consists of 14 residues. The germline V gene has CDR1 MNHEY and CDR2 SVGAGI. CDR3 region: CASSLTGTFYGQYF. The CDR3 DNA sequence: TGTGCCAGCAGTTTGACAGGGACGTTCTACGGGCAGTACTTC.

The chain employs TRBV4-1 and TRBJ1-2, with a weak D call TRBD1 (6 bases). Germline V gene sequence: CDR1 MGHRA, CDR2 YSYEKL. The V end lost 2 bases, the J end lost 1 base, and 14 bases lay between the germline ends. The CDR3 consists of 16 residues. This CDR3 reads CASSQSANRVNYGYTF. The DNA for the CDR3 is TGCGCCAGCAGCCAATCCGCCAACAGGGTTAACTATGGCTACACCTTC.

The gene calls are TRBV14 and TRBJ1-4, with D unclear. The CDR3 has 16 residues. From germline, CDR1 is SGHDN and CDR2 FVKESK. V was cut by 1 base and J by 0 bases, with 9 bases left in between. Here the CDR3 DNA reads TGTGCCAGCAGCCAAGTCGAGGGCCCAACTAATGAAAAACTGTTTTTT. It translates to CASSQVEGPTNEKLFF.

V usage is TRBV7-3 and J usage is TRBJ1-1, with D unresolved. This CDR3 is built from 14 residues. With 3 bases removed from V and 3 bases from J, the gap between germline ends came to 11 bases. Germline V gene data show CDR1 as SGHTA and CDR2 as FQGTGA. The CDR3 sequence is CASSLTHGDTEAFF. The CDR3 DNA is TGTGCCAGCAGCTTGACCCACGGGGACACTGAAGCTTTCTTT.

V and J are TRBV11-3 and TRBJ2-2; D may be TRBD2 (5 bases). The CDR3 contains 16 residues. Germline-derived CDR1 and CDR2 are SGHNT and YENEEA. V lost 5 bases to trimming and J lost 6 bases, with 19 bases between them. CDR3 amino acids: CASSRRRGRDAGELFF. Here the CDR3 DNA reads TGTGCCAGCAGCCGACGTAGAGGGCGAGACGCCGGGGAGCTGTTTTTT.

The J gene is TRBJ2-5, the V gene TRBV2, with D hard to call. Looked up from germline, CDR1 is SNHLY and CDR2 is FYNNEI. The CDR3 loop spans 10 amino acids. V lost 8 bases and J lost 4, with 5 bases in between. The CDR3 here is CASGRETQYF. The CDR3 DNA follows: TGTGCCAGCGGCCGAGAGACCCAGTACTTC.

DNA for the CDR3: TGTGCCAGCAGTTTATCGGAGGCTTCACCCCTCCACTTT. As protein: CASSLSEASPLHF. The rearrangement links TRBV28 to TRBJ1-6; unclear D gene. The CDR3 totals 13 residues. Germline loops: CDR1 MDHEN, CDR2 SYDVKM. V lost 1 base and J 9 bases, leaving 7 bases between the germline ends.

J is TRBJ2-1 and V is TRBV15; TRBD1 aligns across 8 bases. With V trimmed by 3 bases and J by 7 bases, 11 bases remained unmatched. This CDR3 contains 16 residues. Per germline, CDR1 LNHNV and CDR2 YYDKDF (reference sequence). The CDR3 sequence is CATSRTRQGFGNEQFF. The CDR3 region has the DNA TGTGCCACCAGCAGGACCCGACAGGGGTTCGGAAATGAGCAGTTCTTC.

V gene TRBV12-5 combines with J gene TRBJ1-5; the D is unclear. Germline CDR1 LGHNT, CDR2 FRNRAP. The CDR3 consists of 14 residues. With 4 bases removed from V and 1 base from J, the gap between germline ends came to 8 bases. The CDR3 here is CASGSPRSNQPQHF. The CDR3 bases are TGTGCTAGTGGTTCCCCTCGGAGCAATCAGCCCCAGCATTTT.

The gene calls are TRBV14 and TRBJ2-7, with 10 bases aligning to TRBD2. This CDR3 comprises 17 residues. After removal of 0 bases from V and 4 bases from J, the junction contained 9 bases not matched to a gene. Looked up from germline, CDR1 is SGHDN and CDR2 is FVKESK. The CDR3 protein is CASSQDWASGSVYEQYF. The DNA for the CDR3 is TGTGCCAGCAGCCAAGATTGGGCTAGCGGGAGTGTATACGAGCAGTACTTC.

The chain is built from TRBV14 and TRBJ2-5; 12 bases agree with TRBD2. The CDR3 sequence is 17 residues long. Germline loops: CDR1 SGHDN, CDR2 FVKESK. V was pared by 3 bases and J by 5 bases, with 10 bases of the junction left unmatched. As DNA, the CDR3 is TGTGCCAGCAGCCAGGGACTAGCGGGTACCTCCGGCGAGACCCAGTACTTC. Residues: CASSQGLAGTSGETQYF.

The rearrangement uses TRBV10-1 and TRBJ2-3; D uncertain. The CDR3 runs to 14 residues. The germline V gene encodes CDR1 WNHNN and CDR2 SYGVQD (reference sequence). The V end was cut by 0 bases, the J end by 4 bases, with 8 bases between. CDR3 DNA: TGCGCCAGCAGTGAGTCGGCAGGCCCAGATACGCAGTATTTT. Protein: CASSESAGPDTQYF.

In this sample, this clone turned up once. This sequence joins TRBV10-3 and TRBJ2-7, with 11 nucleotides matching TRBD2. The CDR3 consists of 15 residues. Trimming cost V 3 bases and J 6 bases; bases outside gene matches: 7. Germline CDR1 reads ENHRY; CDR2 reads SYGVKD. In DNA, the CDR3 is TGTGCCATCAGTGATACGCTAGCGGGAGGTGGCGAGCAGTACTTC. It encodes CAISDTLAGGGEQYF.

The chain combines TRBV7-3 with TRBJ2-5, with 9 nucleotides matching TRBD2. V lost 2 bases to trimming and J lost 4 bases; unmatched junction nucleotides: 5. Germline V gene lookup returns CDR1 SGHTA and CDR2 FQGTGA. The CDR3 length is 15 residues. This chain's CDR3 is CASSLGGREGETQYF. CDR3 in DNA: TGTGCCAGCAGCTTAGGTGGGCGGGAGGGAGAGACCCAGTACTTC.

The chain is built from TRBV13 and TRBJ2-4, with D maybe TRBD1 (6 bases). This CDR3 is 15 amino acids long. Per the germline V gene, CDR1 is PRHDT and CDR2 is FYEKMQ (reference sequence). Between the trimmed V and J ends, which lost 5 bases and 0 bases, there was a span of 11 bases. The CDR3 DNA is TGTGCCAGCAGCCGGACAGAACTAGCCAAAAACATTCAGTACTTC. It translates to CASSRTELAKNIQYF.

The chain joins TRBV28 to TRBJ2-7, with TRBD2 matching 10 bases. In germline, CDR1 is MDHEN, CDR2 SYDVKM. The trim removed 2 bases at V and 2 bases at J, leaving 6 bases unmatched. The length of the CDR3 is 16 residues. In nucleotides, the CDR3 is TGTGCCAGCAGTTTACCGCTAGCGGGAGTTACCTACGAGCAGTACTTC. This translates into CASSLPLAGVTYEQYF.

The rearrangement uses TRBV29-1 and TRBJ2-7; D perhaps matches TRBD2 (5 bases). This CDR3 region has 14 residues. The V gene lost 1 base and the J gene lost 0 bases, with 10 bases spanning the gap. Germline V gene lookup returns CDR1 SQVTM and CDR2 ANQGSEA. This CDR3 is CSVEGLADSYEQYF. The CDR3 DNA is TGCAGCGTTGAAGGTCTAGCCGACTCCTACGAGCAGTACTTC.

The rearrangement uses TRBV5-4 and TRBJ2-2, with 7 nucleotides matching TRBD1. V was clipped by 3 bases and J by 0 bases; unmatched bases: 17. This CDR3 contains 20 residues. CDR1 and CDR2 (germline): SGHNT, YYREEE (reference sequence). The CDR3 DNA is TGTGCCAGCAGCTCCTATTATGGGTCCGGGACAGACGCGAACACCGGGGAGCTGTTTTTT. Its translation: CASSSYYGSGTDANTGELFF.

V gene TRBV3-1 (or the pseudogene TRBV3-2) combines with J gene TRBJ2-3; TRBD2 might be the D (5 bases). Germline CDR1 LGHDT, CDR2 YNNKEL (reference sequence). Trimming left V 1 base short and J 6 bases short, with 14 bases between. The CDR3 has 15 residues. CDR3 residues: CASSQVGSVADTQYF. DNA of the CDR3: TGTGCCAGCAGCCAAGTCGGTAGCGTCGCGGATACGCAGTATTTT.

This clone is a singleton in its sample. The rearrangement uses TRBV28 and TRBJ2-1; TRBD2 agrees at 12 bases. The CDR3 totals 17 residues. Looked up from germline, CDR1 is MDHEN and CDR2 is SYDVKM. With 6 bases clipped from V and 5 bases from J, the junction kept 11 bases outside the gene matches. In nucleotides, the CDR3 is TGTGCCAGCAGCGCAGCCTCCCTAGCGGGAGGGAACAATGAGCAGTTCTTC. Its protein product is CASSAASLAGGNNEQFF.

The chain's CDR3 is CASSDTGGFGYTF. CDR3 nucleotide sequence: TGTGCCAGCAGTGATACAGGGGGTTTTGGCTACACCTTC. The chain joins TRBV13 to TRBJ1-2; 8 bases map to TRBD1. The germline gives CDR1 PRHDT, CDR2 FYEKMQ (reference sequence). With 6 bases clipped from V and 7 bases from J, the junction kept 7 bases outside the gene matches. CDR3 length equals 13 residues.

This sequence joins TRBV3-1 (or the pseudogene TRBV3-2) and TRBJ1-1; maybe TRBD1 (6 bases). In germline, CDR1 is LGHDT, CDR2 YNNKEL (reference sequence). V was clipped by 2 bases and J by 3 bases, with 10 bases between them. CDR3 length equals 14 residues. The CDR3 region is CASSQNGGDTEAFF. The CDR3 DNA reads as TGTGCCAGCAGCCAAAATGGGGGCGACACTGAAGCTTTCTTT.

In this sample, this clone turned up once. CDR3 protein: CASSSQTGENEKLFF. CDR3 sequence (DNA): TGTGCCAGCAGTTCCCAGACAGGGGAAAATGAAAAACTGTTTTTT. The chain is built from TRBV6-5 and TRBJ1-4, with 8 bases aligning to TRBD1. With 4 bases clipped from V and 5 bases from J, the junction kept 6 bases outside the gene matches. Germline V CDR1 and CDR2: MNHEY, SVGAGI. This CDR3 is 15 amino acids long.